These 21 T cell receptor beta chains share one sample of origin, sequenced in a study of shared clonotypes between healthy human individuals. Naive CD8 isolation took CD45RO-negative cells positively selected for CCR7 and excluded terminally differentiated effector memory CD45RA+ cells. This table comes from immunoSEQ multiplex PCR, and its TCRdb copy is limited to in-frame clones, with some not included. This sample has about 2.1 million clones, with around 93% found just once. Sequenced material: naive CD8+ T cells from PBMCs. These receptors were collected from a man younger than 35 in good health. Some clones in this sample may be carry-over from other donors' samples.

The chain has TRBV6-1 and TRBJ1-3, with unresolved D. There are 14 residues in the CDR3. Germline-derived CDR1 and CDR2 are MNHNS and SASEGT. V was shortened by 4 bases and J by 1 base, with 8 bases between the two germline ends. The CDR3 here is CASSVTGSGNTIYF. The CDR3 region has the DNA TGTGCCAGCAGTGTCACCGGTTCTGGAAACACCATATATTTT.

In this sample, this clone turned up once. Other DNA variants within this sample encode the same CDR3. This chain connects TRBV14 to TRBJ2-7; 7 bases match TRBD2. Losses at the gene ends were 4 bases for V and 2 bases for J; bases not matched to a gene: 2. Germline V gene sequence: CDR1 SGHDN, CDR2 FVKESK. The CDR3 contains 13 residues. In DNA, the CDR3 is TGTGCCAGCAGCCTCGGACTAGCCTACGAGCAGTACTTC. This encodes CASSLGLAYEQYF.

V is TRBV27 and J is TRBJ2-7, with TRBD1 matching 9 bases. The trim removed 6 bases at V and 8 bases at J, leaving 11 bases unmatched. This CDR3 spans 14 amino acids. Germline-derived CDR1 and CDR2 are MNHEY and SMNVEV (reference sequence). CDR3 sequence reads: CASSLNRGRMKQYF. In DNA, the CDR3 is TGTGCCAGCAGCCTAAACAGGGGGCGGATGAAGCAGTACTTC.

The rearrangement links TRBV6-6 to TRBJ1-1, with 7 nucleotides matching TRBD1. The germline V gene has CDR1 MNHNY and CDR2 SVGAGI (reference sequence). Losses at the gene ends were 6 bases for V and 1 base for J; bases not matched to a gene: 5. The CDR3 runs 14 residues. DNA for the CDR3: TGTGCCAGCAGCCAGGACAGGACGAACACTGAAGCTTTCTTT. It specifies CASSQDRTNTEAFF.

The gene calls are TRBV25-1 and TRBJ1-1; possible D gene TRBD1, 5 bases. The germline V and J ends were trimmed by 8 bases and 5 bases, with 12 bases remaining between them. CDR3 length: 12 residues. Germline-derived CDR1 and CDR2 are MGHDK and SYGVNS. This CDR3 is CASPPGDTEAFF. In DNA, the CDR3 is TGTGCCAGCCCTCCGGGGGATACTGAAGCTTTCTTT.

The V gene is TRBV5-1, the J gene TRBJ2-7; no firm D call. The V and J ends lost 0 bases and 0 bases respectively, with 22 bases between them. Germline V lookup: CDR1 SGHRS, CDR2 YFSETQ. The CDR3 has 19 residues. CDR3 amino acids: CASSLEPVNLVSISYEQYF. The CDR3 DNA follows: TGCGCCAGCAGCTTGGAACCCGTCAACTTGGTATCCATCTCCTACGAGCAGTACTTC.

The V call is TRBV27, the J call TRBJ2-1, with D hard to call. CDR1 and CDR2 (germline): MNHEY, SMNVEV (reference sequence). CDR3 length: 14 residues. Trimming pared 6 bases from V and 6 bases from J, leaving 15 bases between. The CDR3 DNA sequence: TGTGCCAGCAGACCGACACGGTGGGTCAATGAGCAGTTCTTC. Its translation is CASRPTRWVNEQFF.

The V call is TRBV4-2, the J call TRBJ1-5; TRBD1 agrees at 7 bases. Germline V gene sequence: CDR1 LGHNA, CDR2 YNFKEQ. The CDR3 is 15 amino acids. After removal of 0 bases from V and 6 bases from J, the junction contained 5 bases not matched to a gene. The CDR3 DNA is TGTGCCAGCAGCCAAGATAGGGGGCTGGGTCAGCCCCAGCATTTT. It is translated as CASSQDRGLGQPQHF.

V usage is TRBV7-9 and J usage is TRBJ2-7; D remains unclear. CDR1 is SEHNR and CDR2 is FQNEAQ in the germline V gene (reference sequence). The CDR3 extends over 13 amino acids. The ends were cut back, 8 bases at V and 0 bases at J, with 11 bases in the middle. This chain's CDR3 is CASGPSHSYEQYF. The CDR3 coding sequence is TGTGCCAGCGGTCCCAGTCACTCCTACGAGCAGTACTTC.

The chain employs TRBV6-1 and TRBJ2-7; tentatively, D is TRBD2 (5 bases). Between the trimmed V and J ends, which lost 4 bases and 4 bases, there was a span of 8 bases. In germline, CDR1 is MNHNS, CDR2 SASEGT. CDR3 length: 12 amino acids. For the CDR3, the DNA is TGTGCCAGCAGTGCGTGGGAGTACGAGCAGTACTTC. Amino acids: CASSAWEYEQYF.

As for this clone: One end of the junction fails to match germline, which may point to a read error. This chain uses TRBV6-1 with TRBJ1-2; D unresolved. This CDR3 region has 9 residues. Germline V gene lookup returns CDR1 MNHNS and CDR2 SASEGT. CDR3: CSWGVGYTF. DNA for the CDR3: TGCTCGTGGGGAGTAGGCTACACCTTC.

This clone was recorded once. The chain couples TRBV11-2 to TRBJ2-5; 7 bases align to TRBD1. Germline CDR1 is SGHAT and CDR2 is FQNNGV. Trimming at V came to 4 bases and at J to 1 base, leaving 9 bases not matched to a gene. This CDR3 spans 16 amino acids. The CDR3 reads CASSSTTGSIQETQYF. CDR3 nucleotides: TGTGCCAGCAGCTCCACGACAGGGTCAATCCAAGAGACCCAGTACTTC. Full variable domain (missing parts from reference TRBV11-2 and TRBJ2-5): EAGVAQSPRYKIIEKRQSVAFWCNPISGHATLYWYQQILGQGPKLLIQFQNNGVVDDSQLPKDRFSAERLKGVDSTLKIQPAKLEDSAVYLCASSSTTGSIQETQYFGPGTRLLVL.

The chain employs TRBV28 and TRBJ2-7; no firm D call. The CDR3 has 13 amino acids. Trimming shortened V by 5 bases and J by 5 bases, and 13 bases separated the two germline ends. In germline, CDR1 is MDHEN, CDR2 SYDVKM. CDR3 nucleotide sequence: TGTGCCAGCAGTAGACTCCCAGGTGACGAGCAGTACTTC. This sequence encodes CASSRLPGDEQYF. The variable domain in full, completed from reference TRBV28 and TRBJ2-7, reads DVKVTQSSRYLVKRTGEKVFLECVQDMDHENMFWYRQDPGLGLRLIYFSYDVKMKEKGDIPEGYSVSREKKERFSLILESASTNQTSMYLCASSRLPGDEQYFGPGTRLTVT.

The chain is built from TRBV19 and TRBJ1-1; a weak D match, TRBD1 (6 bases). Germline values: CDR1 LNHDA, CDR2 SQIVND (reference sequence). The CDR3 spans 16 residues. Trimming removed 3 bases from V and 0 bases from J, with 14 bases in between. The CDR3 loop reads CASSIRGPGLNTEAFF. The CDR3 DNA is TGTGCCAGTAGTATCAGGGGACCAGGCCTGAACACTGAAGCTTTCTTT.

This chain links TRBV5-4 with TRBJ2-7; 8 positions agree with TRBD1. Germline V lookup: CDR1 SGHNT, CDR2 YYREEE (reference sequence). The ends lost 7 bases at V and 3 bases at J; junction bases unmatched: 3. The CDR3 contains 12 residues. The CDR3 coding sequence is TGTGCCAGCTGGGACAGGAACTACGAGCAGTACTTC. It is translated as CASWDRNYEQYF.

The chain recombines TRBV5-4 with TRBJ2-1, with 9 bases aligning to TRBD1. The J segment lost 6 bases and the V segment lost 0 bases, leaving 7 bases of the junction unmatched. The CDR3 runs 16 residues. Germline V gene lookup returns CDR1 SGHNT and CDR2 YYREEE (reference sequence). CDR3 sequence reads: CASSLEGQGFFNEQFF. Here the CDR3 DNA reads TGTGCCAGCAGCTTGGAGGGACAGGGATTCTTCAATGAGCAGTTCTTC. The full variable domain, in which reference TRBV5-4 and TRBJ2-1 provide the parts outside the CDR3, is ETGVTQSPTHLIKTRGQQVTLRCSSQSGHNTVSWYQQALGQGPQFIFQYYREEENGRGNFPPRFSGLQFPNYSSELNVNALELDDSALYLCASSLEGQGFFNEQFFGPGTRLTVL.

The chain carries TRBV21-1 and TRBJ2-5; TRBD1, the table's D call, was not compared with the DNA. TRBV21-1 is shown as a pseudogene. The CDR3 has 12 residues. The CDR3 DNA reads as TGTGCCAGACCCAGGGGCCAAGAGACCCAGTACTTC. Its protein product is CARPRGQETQYF.

This clone was seen a single time. The chain is built from TRBV7-8 and TRBJ2-7; D is perhaps TRBD2 (6 bases). Trimming cost V 4 bases and J 7 bases, with 17 bases left between them. The CDR3 covers 14 residues. Germline V gene data show CDR1 as SGHVS and CDR2 as FQNEAQ. The CDR3 nucleotides read TGTGCCAGCAGCTACACCGGGACCCGGGAGGAGCAGTACTTC. It codes for CASSYTGTREEQYF. Full variable domain (remainder filled in from reference TRBV7-8 and TRBJ2-7): GAGVSQSPRYKVAKRGQDVALRCDPISGHVSLFWYQQALGQGPEFLTYFQNEAQLDKSGLPSDRFFAERPEGSVSTLKIQRTQQEDSAVYLCASSYTGTREEQYFGPGTRLTVT.

Comment on this clone: Other DNA sequences in the same sample also yield this CDR3. The chain links TRBV10-3 to TRBJ2-1, with TRBD2 matching over 9 bases. From germline, CDR1 is ENHRY and CDR2 SYGVKD. The CDR3 has 12 residues. The V gene end was trimmed by 6 bases and the J gene end by 6 bases; junction bases not matched to a gene: 0. CDR3 DNA sequence: TGTGCCATCAGACTAGCGGGCAATGAGCAGTTCTTC. This gives the protein CAIRLAGNEQFF.

This clone appeared a single time. V gene TRBV7-9 combines with J gene TRBJ1-3; D call uncertain. V was trimmed by 0 bases and J by 8 bases, leaving 8 bases between them. Germline lookup yields CDR1 SEHNR and CDR2 FQNEAQ (reference sequence). The CDR3 totals 13 residues. DNA of the CDR3: TGTGCCAGCAGCTTAGCACTTCAAGACACCATATATTTT. This encodes CASSLALQDTIYF.

The genes are TRBV19 and TRBJ2-5, with D perhaps matching TRBD2 (6 bases). The ends were cut back, 4 bases at V and 5 bases at J, with 14 bases in the middle. From germline, CDR1 is LNHDA and CDR2 SQIVND (reference sequence). CDR3 length: 14 amino acids. The CDR3 is CASSTTGELETQYF. The CDR3 DNA reads as TGTGCCAGTAGTACAACGGGGGAGTTGGAGACCCAGTACTTC.